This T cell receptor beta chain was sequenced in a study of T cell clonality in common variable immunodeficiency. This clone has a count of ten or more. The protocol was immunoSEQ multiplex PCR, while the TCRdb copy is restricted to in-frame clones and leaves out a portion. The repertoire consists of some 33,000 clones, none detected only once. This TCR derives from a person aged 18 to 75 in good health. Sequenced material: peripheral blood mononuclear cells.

CDR3 protein: CASSSDKHHHEQYF. The CDR3 bases that were read are TGTGCCAGCAGCTCCGACAAGCATCACCACGAG. The chain joins TRBV7-9 to TRBJ2-7; the D is unclear. The read falls 3 residues short of the CDR3 end, and the missing part is taken from the germline J gene. The CDR3 is 14 amino acids. CDR1 and CDR2 (germline): SEHNR, FQNEAQ (reference sequence). V was pared by 4 bases and J by 5 bases, with 15 bases between.